This TCR beta chain derives from a study of blood T cell repertoires in COVID-19. Study-level information: Sources were T cells, B-cell-depleted T cells, or PBMCs; the material itself was cDNA or gDNA.

This CDR3 comprises 19 residues. V was clipped by 4 bases and J by 3 bases; unmatched bases: 12. Germline loops: CDR1 LNHDA, CDR2 SQIVND (reference sequence). Authors' data handling: Researchers report that nucleated cell counts were estimated from reference gene primer amplification. TCRdb's copy holds only in-frame clones and misses some; the assay was immunoSEQ multiplex PCR. D and trimming were read from the DNA, whereas the V and J calls and clone size are those reported in that table. This sample yields under 300,000 clones, of which around 84% are seen a single time; roughly 1.6% belongs to the top ten. A Seattle source enrolled patients during active infection and followed them longitudinally.

The source is a human donor with COVID-19, enrolled during active disease. The donor label of this sample is uncertain. The gene calls are TRBV19 and TRBJ2-6; 10 nucleotides agree with TRBD1. Source material: peripheral blood. The CDR3 loop reads CASSTQGTGVAGGANVLTF. The DNA for the CDR3 is TGTGCCAGTAGTACTCAGGGGACAGGGGTGGCAGGTGGGGCCAACGTCCTGACTTTC.